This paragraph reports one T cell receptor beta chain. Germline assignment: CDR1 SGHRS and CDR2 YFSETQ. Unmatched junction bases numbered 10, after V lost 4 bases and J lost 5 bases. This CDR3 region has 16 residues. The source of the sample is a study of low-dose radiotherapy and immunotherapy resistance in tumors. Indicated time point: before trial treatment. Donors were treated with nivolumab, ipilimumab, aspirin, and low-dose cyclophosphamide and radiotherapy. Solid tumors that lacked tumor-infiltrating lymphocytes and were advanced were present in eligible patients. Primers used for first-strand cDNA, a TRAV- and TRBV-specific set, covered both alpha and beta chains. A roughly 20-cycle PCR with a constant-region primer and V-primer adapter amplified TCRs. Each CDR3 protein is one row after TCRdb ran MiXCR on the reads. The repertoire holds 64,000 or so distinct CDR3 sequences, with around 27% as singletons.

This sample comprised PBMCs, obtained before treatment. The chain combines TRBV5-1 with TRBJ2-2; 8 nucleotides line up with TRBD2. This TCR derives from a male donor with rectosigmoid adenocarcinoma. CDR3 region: CASSGTSGGGTGELFF. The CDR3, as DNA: TGCGCCAGCAGCGGTACTAGCGGAGGGGGGACCGGGGAGCTGTTTTTT.